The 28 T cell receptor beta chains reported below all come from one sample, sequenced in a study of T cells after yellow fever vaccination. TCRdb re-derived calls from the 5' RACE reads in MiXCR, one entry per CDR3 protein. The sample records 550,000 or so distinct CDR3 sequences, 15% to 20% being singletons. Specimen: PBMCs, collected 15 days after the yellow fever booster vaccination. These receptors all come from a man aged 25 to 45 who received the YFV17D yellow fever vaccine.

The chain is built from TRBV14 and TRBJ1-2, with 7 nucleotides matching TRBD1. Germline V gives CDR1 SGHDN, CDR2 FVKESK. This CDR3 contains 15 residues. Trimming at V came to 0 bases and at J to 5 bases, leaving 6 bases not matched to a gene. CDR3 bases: TGTGCCAGCAGCCAAGATAACAGGGGAAGGTATGGCTACACCTTC. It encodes CASSQDNRGRYGYTF. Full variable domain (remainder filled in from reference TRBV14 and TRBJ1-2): EAGVTQFPSHSVIEKGQTVTLRCDPISGHDNLYWYRRVMGKEIKFLLHFVKESKQDESGMPNNRFLAERTGGTYSTLKVQPAELEDSGVYFCASSQDNRGRYGYTFGSGTRLTVV.

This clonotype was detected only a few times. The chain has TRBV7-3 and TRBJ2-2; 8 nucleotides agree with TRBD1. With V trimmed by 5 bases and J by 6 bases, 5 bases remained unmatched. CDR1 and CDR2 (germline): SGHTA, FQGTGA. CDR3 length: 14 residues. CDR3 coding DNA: TGTGCCAGCAGCCCCCCAGGGGGCCCCGGGGAGCTGTTTTTT. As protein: CASSPPGGPGELFF. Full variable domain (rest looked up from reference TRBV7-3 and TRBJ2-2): GAGVSQTPSNKVTEKGKYVELRCDPISGHTALYWYRQSLGQGPEFLIYFQGTGAADDSGLPNDRFFAVRPEGSVSTLKIQRTERGDSAVYLCASSPPGGPGELFFGEGSRLTVL.

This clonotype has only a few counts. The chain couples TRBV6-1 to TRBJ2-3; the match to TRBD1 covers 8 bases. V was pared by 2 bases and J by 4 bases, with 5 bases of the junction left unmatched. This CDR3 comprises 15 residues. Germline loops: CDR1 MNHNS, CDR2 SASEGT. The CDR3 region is CASSEQGATPDTQYF. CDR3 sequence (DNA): TGTGCCAGCAGTGAACAGGGGGCTACCCCAGATACGCAGTATTTT.

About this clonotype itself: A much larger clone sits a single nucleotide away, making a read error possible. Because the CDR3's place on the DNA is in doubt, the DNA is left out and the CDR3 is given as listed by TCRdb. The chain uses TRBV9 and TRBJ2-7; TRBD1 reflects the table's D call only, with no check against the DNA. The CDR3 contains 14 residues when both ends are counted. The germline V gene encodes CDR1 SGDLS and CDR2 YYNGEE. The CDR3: CASSVGQGAYELYF.

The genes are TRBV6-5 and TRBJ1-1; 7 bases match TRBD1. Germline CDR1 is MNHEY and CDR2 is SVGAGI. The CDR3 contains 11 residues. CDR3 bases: TGTGCTGCTAGGGGGCAGCGTGAAGCTTTCTTT. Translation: CAARGQREAFF.

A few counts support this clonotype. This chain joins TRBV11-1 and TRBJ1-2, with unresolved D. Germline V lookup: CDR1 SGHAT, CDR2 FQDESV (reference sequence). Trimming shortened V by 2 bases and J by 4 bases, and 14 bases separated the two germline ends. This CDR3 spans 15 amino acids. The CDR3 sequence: CASSLFPTPRYGYTF. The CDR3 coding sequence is TGTGCCAGCAGCTTATTTCCGACCCCCCGCTATGGCTACACCTTC.

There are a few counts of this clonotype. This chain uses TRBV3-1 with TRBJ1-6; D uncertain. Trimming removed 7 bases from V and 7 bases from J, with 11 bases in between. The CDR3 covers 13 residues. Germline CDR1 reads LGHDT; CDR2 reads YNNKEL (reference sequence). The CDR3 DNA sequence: TGTGCCAGCAACAAACAAGGAAATTCACCCCTCCACTTT. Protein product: CASNKQGNSPLHF.

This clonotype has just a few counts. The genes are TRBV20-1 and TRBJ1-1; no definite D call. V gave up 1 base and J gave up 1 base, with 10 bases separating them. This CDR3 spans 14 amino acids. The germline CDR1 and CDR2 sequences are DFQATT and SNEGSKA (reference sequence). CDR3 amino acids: CSARVRYWNTEAFF. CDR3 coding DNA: TGCAGTGCTAGAGTTAGGTACTGGAACACTGAAGCTTTCTTT.

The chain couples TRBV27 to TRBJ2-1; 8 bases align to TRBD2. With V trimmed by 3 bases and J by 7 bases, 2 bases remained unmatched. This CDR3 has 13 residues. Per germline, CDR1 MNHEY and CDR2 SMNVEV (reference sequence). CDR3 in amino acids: CASSFGGENEQFF. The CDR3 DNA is TGTGCCAGCAGTTTCGGGGGGGAGAATGAGCAGTTCTTC.

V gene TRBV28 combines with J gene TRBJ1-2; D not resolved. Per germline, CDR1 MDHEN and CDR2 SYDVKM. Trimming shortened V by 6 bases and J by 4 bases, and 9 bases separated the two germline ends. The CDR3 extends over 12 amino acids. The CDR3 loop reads CASRSPFYGYTF. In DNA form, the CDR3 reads TGTGCCAGCAGGAGCCCTTTCTATGGCTACACCTTC.

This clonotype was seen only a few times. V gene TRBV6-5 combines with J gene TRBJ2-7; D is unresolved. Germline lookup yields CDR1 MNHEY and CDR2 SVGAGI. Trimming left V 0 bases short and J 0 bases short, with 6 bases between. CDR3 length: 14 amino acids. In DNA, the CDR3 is TGTGCCAGCAGTTACTCCAGGAGCTCCTACGAGCAGTACTTC. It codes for CASSYSRSSYEQYF.

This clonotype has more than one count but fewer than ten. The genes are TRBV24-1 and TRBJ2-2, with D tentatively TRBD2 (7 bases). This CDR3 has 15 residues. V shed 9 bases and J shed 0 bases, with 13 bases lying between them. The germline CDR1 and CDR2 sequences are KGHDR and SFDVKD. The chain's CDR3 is CATPGGRSNTGELFF. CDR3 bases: TGTGCCACCCCGGGGGGCCGCTCGAACACCGGGGAGCTGTTTTTT.

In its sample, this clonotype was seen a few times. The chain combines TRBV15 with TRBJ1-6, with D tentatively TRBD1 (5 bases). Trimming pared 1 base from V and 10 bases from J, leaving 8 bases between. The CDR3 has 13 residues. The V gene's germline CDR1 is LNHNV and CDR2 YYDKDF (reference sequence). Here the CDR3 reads CATSRGPGSPLHF. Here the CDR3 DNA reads TGTGCCACCAGCAGAGGTCCAGGGTCACCCCTCCACTTT.

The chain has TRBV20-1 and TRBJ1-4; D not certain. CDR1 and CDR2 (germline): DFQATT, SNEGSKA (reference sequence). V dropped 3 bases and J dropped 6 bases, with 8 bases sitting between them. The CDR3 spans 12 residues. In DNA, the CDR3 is TGCAGTGCTAGGGACCGTGATGAAAAACTGTTTTTT. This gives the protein CSARDRDEKLFF.

DNA for the CDR3: TGCGCCAGCAGCCAACAGGGGTTCGATTATGGCTACACCTTC. This codes for CASSQQGFDYGYTF. The chain is built from TRBV5-1 and TRBJ1-2, with 7 positions matching TRBD1. This CDR3 is built from 14 residues. With 4 bases clipped from V and 5 bases from J, the junction kept 8 bases outside the gene matches. The germline V gene encodes CDR1 SGHRS and CDR2 YFSETQ.

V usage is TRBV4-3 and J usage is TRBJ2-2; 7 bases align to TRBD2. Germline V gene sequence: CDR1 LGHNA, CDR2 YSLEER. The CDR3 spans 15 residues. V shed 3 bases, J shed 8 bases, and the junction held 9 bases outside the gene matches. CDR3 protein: CASSHRTPGRGELFF. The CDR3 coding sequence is TGCGCCAGCAGCCACCGGACACCCGGGAGGGGGGAGCTGTTTTTT.

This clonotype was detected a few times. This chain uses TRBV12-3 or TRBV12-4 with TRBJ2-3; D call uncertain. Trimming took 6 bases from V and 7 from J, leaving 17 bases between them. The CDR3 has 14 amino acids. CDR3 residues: CASSPGPPRHTQYF. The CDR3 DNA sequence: TGTGCCAGCAGCCCCGGACCCCCTAGGCATACGCAGTATTTT.

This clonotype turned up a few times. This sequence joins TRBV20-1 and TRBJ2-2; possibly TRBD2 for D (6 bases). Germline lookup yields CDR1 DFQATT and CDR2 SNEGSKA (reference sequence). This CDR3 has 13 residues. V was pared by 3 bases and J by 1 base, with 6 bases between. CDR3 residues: CSARGGNTGELFF. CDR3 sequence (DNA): TGCAGTGCTAGGGGAGGGAACACCGGGGAGCTGTTTTTT.

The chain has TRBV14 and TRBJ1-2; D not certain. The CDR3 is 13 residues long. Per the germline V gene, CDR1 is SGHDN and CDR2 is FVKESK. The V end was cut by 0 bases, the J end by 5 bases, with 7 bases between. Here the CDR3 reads CASSQEHRYGYTF. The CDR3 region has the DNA TGTGCCAGCAGCCAAGAGCACCGATATGGCTACACCTTC.

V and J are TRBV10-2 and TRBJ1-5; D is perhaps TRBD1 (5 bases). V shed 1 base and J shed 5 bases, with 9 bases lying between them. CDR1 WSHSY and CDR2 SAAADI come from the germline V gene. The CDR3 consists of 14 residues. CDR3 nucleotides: TGCGCCAGCAGTGAGTGGGGGATGGATCAGCCCCAGCATTTT. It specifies CASSEWGMDQPQHF.

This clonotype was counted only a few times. The CDR3 nucleotides read TGTGCCAGCAGCTTCAGCCCGGAAGATACGCAGTATTTT. Translated, it gives CASSFSPEDTQYF. This chain connects TRBV7-2 to TRBJ2-3; D is unclear. Germline V gene data show CDR1 as SGHTA and CDR2 as FQGNSA. Between the trimmed V and J ends, which lost 3 bases and 5 bases, there was a span of 9 bases. The CDR3 runs to 13 residues.

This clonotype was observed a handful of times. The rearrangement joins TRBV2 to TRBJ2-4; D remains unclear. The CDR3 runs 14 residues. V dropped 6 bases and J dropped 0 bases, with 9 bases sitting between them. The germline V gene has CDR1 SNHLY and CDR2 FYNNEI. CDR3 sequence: CASRDVRAKNIQYF. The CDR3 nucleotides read TGTGCCAGCAGGGACGTTCGAGCCAAAAACATTCAGTACTTC.

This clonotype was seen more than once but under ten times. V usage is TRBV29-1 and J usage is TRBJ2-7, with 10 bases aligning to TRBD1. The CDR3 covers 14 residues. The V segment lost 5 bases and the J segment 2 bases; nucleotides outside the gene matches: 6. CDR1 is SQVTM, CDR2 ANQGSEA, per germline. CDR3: CSVKSGQGAYEQYF. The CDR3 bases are TGCAGCGTTAAGTCAGGACAGGGGGCCTACGAGCAGTACTTC.

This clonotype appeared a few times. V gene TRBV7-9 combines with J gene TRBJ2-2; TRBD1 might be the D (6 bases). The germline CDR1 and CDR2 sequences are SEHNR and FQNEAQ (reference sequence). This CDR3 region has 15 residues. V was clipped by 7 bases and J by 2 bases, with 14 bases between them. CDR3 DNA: TGTGCCAGCACCGTACAGGGAGTCAACACCGGGGAGCTGTTTTTT. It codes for CASTVQGVNTGELFF.

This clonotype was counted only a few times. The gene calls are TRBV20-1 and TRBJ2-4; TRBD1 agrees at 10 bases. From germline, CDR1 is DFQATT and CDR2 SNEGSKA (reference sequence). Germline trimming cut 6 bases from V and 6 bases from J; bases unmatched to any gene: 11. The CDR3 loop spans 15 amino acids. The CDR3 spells CSADRTRDRGNIQYF. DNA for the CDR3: TGCAGTGCCGATAGAACCCGGGACAGGGGAAACATTCAGTACTTC.

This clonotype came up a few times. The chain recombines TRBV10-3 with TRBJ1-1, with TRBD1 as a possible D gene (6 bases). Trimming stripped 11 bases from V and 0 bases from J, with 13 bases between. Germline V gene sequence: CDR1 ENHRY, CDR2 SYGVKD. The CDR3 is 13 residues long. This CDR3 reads CAVRGQVNTEAFF. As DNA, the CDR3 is TGTGCCGTCCGGGGGCAGGTGAACACTGAAGCTTTCTTT.

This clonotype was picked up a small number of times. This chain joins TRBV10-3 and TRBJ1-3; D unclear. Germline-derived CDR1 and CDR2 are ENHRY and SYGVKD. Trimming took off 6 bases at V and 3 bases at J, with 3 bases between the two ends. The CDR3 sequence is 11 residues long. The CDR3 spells CAIRVGNTIYF. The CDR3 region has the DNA TGTGCCATCAGGGTTGGAAACACCATATATTTT.

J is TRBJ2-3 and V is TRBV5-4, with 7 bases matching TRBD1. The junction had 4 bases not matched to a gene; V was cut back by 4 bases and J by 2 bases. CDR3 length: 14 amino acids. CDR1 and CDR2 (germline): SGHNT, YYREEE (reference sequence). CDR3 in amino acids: CASSNRGVTDTQYF. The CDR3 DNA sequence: TGTGCCAGCAGCAACAGGGGTGTCACAGATACGCAGTATTTT.